This entry lists 7 T cell receptor beta chains sequenced from one sample in a study of blood T cell repertoires in COVID-19. Clones were sequenced by immunoSEQ multiplex PCR, and TCRdb holds only the in-frame ones, with some missing. This table holds around 310,000 clones, about 88% found once. The sequencing input was PBMCs or T cells enriched from blood (not recorded which). All receptors derive from a woman in her 40s who had recovered from COVID-19.

V gene TRBV24-1 combines with J gene TRBJ2-4; D unclear. CDR3 size: 14 residues. V lost 6 bases and J 3 bases, leaving 11 bases between the germline ends. Per the germline V gene, CDR1 is KGHDR and CDR2 is SFDVKD. Written as DNA, the CDR3 is TGTGCCACCAGTTCCCGCGCCGACAAAAACATTCAGTACTTC. It specifies CATSSRADKNIQYF.

The chain is built from TRBV19 and TRBJ2-1; TRBD2 agrees at 8 bases. This CDR3 is built from 15 residues. Germline-derived CDR1 and CDR2 are LNHDA and SQIVND (reference sequence). V lost 7 bases to trimming and J lost 7 bases; unmatched junction nucleotides: 12. For the CDR3, the DNA is TGTGCCAGTAACGACGCGGGACTAGTTGTAAATGAGCAGTTCTTC. It specifies CASNDAGLVVNEQFF.

The genes are TRBV30 and TRBJ2-1; the match to TRBD1 covers 8 bases. CDR1 is GTSNPN and CDR2 is SVGIG in the germline V gene (reference sequence). The CDR3 contains 14 residues. With V trimmed by 5 bases and J by 5 bases, 8 bases remained unmatched. CDR3 residues: CAWDPGQVDNEQFF. CDR3 DNA: TGTGCCTGGGACCCGGGACAGGTAGACAATGAGCAGTTCTTC.

This chain links TRBV30 with TRBJ1-2; 8 bases agree with TRBD1. Looked up from germline, CDR1 is GTSNPN and CDR2 is SVGIG (reference sequence). Losses at the gene ends were 0 bases for V and 7 bases for J; bases not matched to a gene: 1. This CDR3 is built from 12 residues. The chain's CDR3 is CAWSVGTGGYTF. DNA of the CDR3: TGTGCCTGGAGTGTTGGGACAGGTGGCTACACCTTC. Based on the CDR3 plus reference TRBV30 and TRBJ1-2, the full variable domain is SQTIHQWPATLVQPVGSPLSLECTVEGTSNPNLYWYRQAAGRGLQLLFYSVGIGQISSEVPQNLSASRPQDRQFILSSKKLLLSDSGFYLCAWSVGTGGYTFGSGTRLTVV.

This clone was seen a single time. The J gene is TRBJ2-4, the V gene TRBV20-1, with TRBD1 identical over 10 bases. With V trimmed by 8 bases and J by 9 bases, 4 bases remained unmatched. From germline, CDR1 is DFQATT and CDR2 SNEGSKA (reference sequence). The CDR3 runs to 11 residues. Written as DNA, the CDR3 is TGCAGTACCCGGACAGGGGGCATTCAGTACTTC. It encodes CSTRTGGIQYF.

Here the CDR3 DNA reads TGTGCCAGCAACCCAGGACAGGGGGCAGGCTACACCTTC. It yields the protein CASNPGQGAGYTF. The chain is built from TRBV19 and TRBJ1-2, with 11 nucleotides matching TRBD1. The germline V gene has CDR1 LNHDA and CDR2 SQIVND (reference sequence). CDR3 size: 13 residues. Trimming at V came to 9 bases and at J to 8 bases, leaving 8 bases not matched to a gene.

The V call is TRBV19, the J call TRBJ2-1, with D possibly TRBD2 on 6 matching bases. V was trimmed by 5 bases and J by 4 bases, leaving 15 bases between them. The germline CDR1 and CDR2 sequences are LNHDA and SQIVND (reference sequence). The CDR3 is 15 amino acids. The CDR3 DNA reads TGTGCCAGTAGTGTTCGGGCTAGCGAATACAATGAGCAGTTCTTC. Its protein is CASSVRASEYNEQFF.